The 13 T cell receptor beta chains below come from one sample, sequenced in a study of T-cell reconstitution after alpha-beta-depleted transplantation in children. For TCRbeta, the library was prepared with unique molecular identifiers. TCRdb passed the PCR reads through MiXCR, listing each CDR3 protein once. Here the sample spans a few hundred thousand distinct CDR3 sequences, about a tenth being singletons. Material: PBMCs from the stem cell graft donor, obtained from the stem cell graft. Source of these receptors: a human donor who donated a stem cell graft to a child with acute lymphoblastic leukemia.

In this sample, this clonotype turned up a few times. The chain uses TRBV4-2 and TRBJ2-1; 12 bases are shared with TRBD2. V dropped 0 bases and J dropped 6; count of bases not matched to a gene: 6. Germline-derived CDR1 and CDR2 are LGHNA and YNFKEQ. The CDR3 is made up of 17 amino acids. CDR3 nucleotides: TGTGCCAGCAGCCAAGAGATAGGGACTAGCGGGTCCAATGAGCAGTTCTTC. Translating gives CASSQEIGTSGSNEQFF.

The chain employs TRBV29-1 and TRBJ1-1, with unresolved D. Trimming removed 1 base from V and 1 base from J, with 4 bases in between. The CDR3 loop spans 12 amino acids. Germline CDR1 reads SQVTM; CDR2 reads ANQGSEA. This CDR3 reads CSVEVQNTEAFF. The DNA for the CDR3 is TGCAGCGTTGAAGTCCAGAACACTGAAGCTTTCTTT.

The chain couples TRBV11-2 to TRBJ2-6, with 8 positions matching TRBD1. The germline gives CDR1 SGHAT, CDR2 FQNNGV. The CDR3 is 19 amino acids. Trimming cost V 5 bases and J 0 bases; bases outside gene matches: 12. The CDR3 region is CASSRGLGQGYSGANVLTF. In nucleotides, the CDR3 is TGTGCCAGCAGCCGAGGCCTAGGACAGGGATACTCTGGGGCCAACGTCCTGACTTTC.

The chain employs TRBV20-1 and TRBJ1-5; possibly TRBD1 for D (5 bases). Germline V CDR1 and CDR2: DFQATT, SNEGSKA (reference sequence). V was clipped by 6 bases and J by 5 bases, with 11 bases between them. The CDR3 is made up of 12 amino acids. CDR3 coding DNA: TGCAGTGCCGGGGCCGGGGATCAGCCCCAGCATTTT. Translation gives CSAGAGDQPQHF.

In DNA, the CDR3 is TGTGCCAGCAGCTCCATAAGCGGGAGAGCCTACGAGCAGTACTTC. This sequence encodes CASSSISGRAYEQYF. The chain recombines TRBV7-9 with TRBJ2-7; 8 nucleotides agree with TRBD2. Per the germline V gene, CDR1 is SEHNR and CDR2 is FQNEAQ (reference sequence). V gave up 4 bases and J gave up 2 bases; unmatched junction bases: 7. The CDR3 is 15 residues long.

J is TRBJ2-5 and V is TRBV5-1; TRBD1 agrees at 10 bases. Trimming removed 1 base from V and 2 bases from J; junction bases left unmatched: 5. The CDR3 has 16 residues. Germline V gene lookup returns CDR1 SGHRS and CDR2 YFSETQ. The DNA of the CDR3 is TGCGCCAGCAGCTTGACCCGGGACAGGGGACAAGAGACCCAGTACTTC. Translated: CASSLTRDRGQETQYF. The variable domain in full, completed from reference TRBV5-1 and TRBJ2-5, reads KAGVTQTPRYLIKTRGQQVTLSCSPISGHRSVSWYQQTPGQGLQFLFEYFSETQRNKGNFPGRFSGRQFSNSRSEMNVSTLELGDSALYLCASSLTRDRGQETQYFGPGTRLLVL.

This clonotype appeared a few times. V usage is TRBV29-1 and J usage is TRBJ2-1; possibly TRBD2 for D (7 bases). Trimming cost V 3 bases and J 6 bases, with 12 bases left between them. From germline, CDR1 is SQVTM and CDR2 ANQGSEA. The length of the CDR3 is 13 residues. The CDR3 DNA reads as TGCAGCGTTGACCTAGGGGGGGGCAATGAGCAGTTCTTC. Protein: CSVDLGGGNEQFF.

This clonotype came up a few times. The chain carries TRBV4-3 and TRBJ2-5, with no clear D. The CDR3 consists of 16 residues. Germline V gene data show CDR1 as LGHNA and CDR2 as YSLEER. The V end lost 0 bases, the J end lost 2 bases, and 13 bases lay between the germline ends. The CDR3 DNA reads TGCGCCAGCAGCCAAGAAGGCGCGGTGGGGCAAGAGACCCAGTACTTC. This translates into CASSQEGAVGQETQYF.

CDR3 coding DNA: TGTGCCAGCAGTCTCTCATCCTCGGGTGCTTTAAGCACAGATACGCAGTATTTT. It translates to CASSLSSSGALSTDTQYF. The chain links TRBV27 to TRBJ2-3; D ambiguous. V gave up 5 bases and J gave up 0 bases, with 21 bases separating them. The CDR3 covers 18 residues. Per germline, CDR1 MNHEY and CDR2 SMNVEV (reference sequence).

Only a few counts were recorded for this clonotype. The chain recombines TRBV4-3 with TRBJ2-2; D possibly corresponds to TRBD2 (6 bases). V lost 1 base to trimming and J lost 2 bases, with 11 bases between them. The germline CDR1 and CDR2 sequences are LGHNA and YSLEER. CDR3 length equals 16 residues. The CDR3 here is CASSQVGGANTGELFF. CDR3 DNA sequence: TGCGCCAGCAGCCAAGTAGGCGGGGCCAACACCGGGGAGCTGTTTTTT.

This clonotype showed up just a few times. The CDR3 loop is CASSFGAGTGRSYEQYF. CDR3 nucleotides: TGTGCCAGCAGCTTCGGGGCCGGGACAGGGCGGTCCTACGAGCAGTACTTC. This sequence joins TRBV7-2 and TRBJ2-7, with 9 nucleotides matching TRBD1. The CDR3 has 17 residues. Trimming cost V 3 bases and J 1 base; bases outside gene matches: 10. CDR1 is SGHTA, CDR2 FQGNSA, per germline.

This clonotype was detected a few times. The chain recombines TRBV27 with TRBJ2-7; 11 positions agree with TRBD1. Per germline, CDR1 MNHEY and CDR2 SMNVEV (reference sequence). The CDR3 has 14 amino acids. V shed 9 bases, J shed 5 bases, and the junction held 9 bases outside the gene matches. The CDR3 DNA reads TGTGCCAGTGCCCCCGGACAGGGGGCTCACGAGCAGTACTTC. Protein sequence: CASAPGQGAHEQYF.

The table lists this clonotype with a few counts. The chain joins TRBV5-1 to TRBJ2-2, with 10 positions matching TRBD1. The V and J ends lost 5 bases and 1 base, in that order; junction bases with no gene match: 2. Per germline, CDR1 SGHRS and CDR2 YFSETQ. CDR3 size: 15 residues. CDR3 amino acids: CASRGQGGNTGELFF. CDR3 DNA sequence: TGCGCCAGCAGAGGACAGGGGGGGAACACCGGGGAGCTGTTTTTT.